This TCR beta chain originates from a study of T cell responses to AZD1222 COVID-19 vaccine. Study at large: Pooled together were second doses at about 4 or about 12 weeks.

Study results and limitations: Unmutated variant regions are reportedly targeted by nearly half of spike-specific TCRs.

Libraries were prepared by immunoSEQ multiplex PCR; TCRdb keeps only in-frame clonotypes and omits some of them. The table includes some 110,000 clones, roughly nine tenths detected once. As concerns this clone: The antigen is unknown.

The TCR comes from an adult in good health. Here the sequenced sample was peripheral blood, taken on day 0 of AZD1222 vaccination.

CDR3 sequence (DNA): TGTGCCAGCAGTTTGGGAGGGAGGGCCGTAGATACGCAGTATTTT. It specifies CASSLGGRAVDTQYF. The chain recombines TRBV27 with TRBJ2-3; TRBD2 matches 7 bases. Germline V CDR1 and CDR2: MNHEY, SMNVEV (reference sequence). The ends lost 3 bases at V and 5 bases at J; junction bases unmatched: 8. This CDR3 spans 15 amino acids.